This TCR beta chain comes out of a study of OX40 agonist ivuxolimab in advanced cancers. Sequencing was performed with immunoSEQ multiplex PCR; in TCRdb, only in-frame clones are kept and a portion is missing. This sample has more than 10,000 clones, with 80% to 90% found just once. Study-level points and caveats: Low normalized T-cell clonal expansion also characterized some of the nonresponders.

About this clone: Its antigen is unknown.

CDR1 and CDR2 (germline): MGHRA, YSYEKL. The CDR3 is 13 residues long. Trimming pared 5 bases from V and 5 bases from J, leaving 12 bases between. The receptor was derived from an adult with an advanced solid tumor such as melanoma, head and neck, liver or kidney cancer. The J gene is TRBJ2-5, the V gene TRBV4-1, with D maybe TRBD2 (6 bases). The specimen comprised CD4+ or CD8+ T cells sorted from blood, sampled in a trial of the OX40 agonist ivuxolimab. The CDR3 loop is CASSSPGEETQYF. The CDR3 DNA reads TGCGCCAGCAGCTCCCCGGGGGAGGAGACCCAGTACTTC.